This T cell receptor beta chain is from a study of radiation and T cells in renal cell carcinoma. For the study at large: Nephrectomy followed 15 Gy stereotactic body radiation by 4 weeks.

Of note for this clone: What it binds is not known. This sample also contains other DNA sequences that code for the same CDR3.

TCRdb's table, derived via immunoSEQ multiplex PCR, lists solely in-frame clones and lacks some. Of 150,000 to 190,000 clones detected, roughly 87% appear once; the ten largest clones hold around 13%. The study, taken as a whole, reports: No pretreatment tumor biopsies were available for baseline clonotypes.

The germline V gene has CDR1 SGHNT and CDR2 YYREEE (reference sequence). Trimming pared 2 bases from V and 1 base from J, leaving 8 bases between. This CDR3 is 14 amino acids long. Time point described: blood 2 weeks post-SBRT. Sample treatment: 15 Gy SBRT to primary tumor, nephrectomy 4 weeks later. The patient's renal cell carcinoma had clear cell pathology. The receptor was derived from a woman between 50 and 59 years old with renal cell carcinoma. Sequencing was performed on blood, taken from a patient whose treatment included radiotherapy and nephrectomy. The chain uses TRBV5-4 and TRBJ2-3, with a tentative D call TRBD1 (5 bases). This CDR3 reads CASSLKGGTDTQYF. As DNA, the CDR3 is TGTGCCAGCAGCTTAAAAGGGGGCACAGATACGCAGTATTTT.